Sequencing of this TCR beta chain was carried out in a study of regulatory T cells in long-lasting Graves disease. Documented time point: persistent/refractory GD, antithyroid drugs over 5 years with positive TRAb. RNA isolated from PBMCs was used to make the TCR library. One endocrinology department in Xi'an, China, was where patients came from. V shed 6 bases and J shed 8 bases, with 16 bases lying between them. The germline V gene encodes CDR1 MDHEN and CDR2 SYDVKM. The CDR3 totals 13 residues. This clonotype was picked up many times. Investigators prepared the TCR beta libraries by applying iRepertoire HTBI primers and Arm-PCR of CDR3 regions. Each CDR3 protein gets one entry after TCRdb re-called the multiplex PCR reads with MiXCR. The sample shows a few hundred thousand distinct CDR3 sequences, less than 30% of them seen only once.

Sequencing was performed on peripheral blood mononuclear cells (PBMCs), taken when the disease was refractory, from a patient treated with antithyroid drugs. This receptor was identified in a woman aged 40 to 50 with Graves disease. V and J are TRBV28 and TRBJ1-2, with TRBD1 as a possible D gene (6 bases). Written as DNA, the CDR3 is TGTGCCAGCAGGCAGACCGGGGGCCAGGGCTACACCTTC. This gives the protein CASRQTGGQGYTF.